The rows below give T cell receptor beta chains drawn from one sample of a study of control samples from healthy donors and cancer patients. Clones were read by immunoSEQ multiplex PCR, and TCRdb kept only the in-frame ones, dropping some. Of fewer than 90,000 clones listed, around nine tenths were seen once; the top ten hold approximately 5.1%. Material for sequencing was blood. The origin of the receptors is a woman between 50 and 59 years old in good health. CDR3s include the opening cysteine and the closing phenylalanine or tryptophan. The D gene is left open where the match is weak. Expanded clones are given a class, and other clones once, few, many or no size at all.

cdr3_nt	cdr3_aa	v_call	j_call	d_call	clone_size
TGTGCCAGTACCCCCGGCGGGGATCATAGTGAAAAACTGTTTTTT	CASTPGGDHSEKLFF	TRBV19	TRBJ1-4	-	-
TGTGCCAGCAGCGGAGGGGCTAGCTCCTACAATGAGCAGTTCTTC	CASSGGASSYNEQFF	TRBV9	TRBJ2-1	-	-
TGTGCCAGCAGTTTGGACAGGGCCCTGTCCCTCCACTTT	CASSLDRALSLHF	TRBV6-5	TRBJ1-6	TRBD1	-
TGCGCCAGCAGCCCTCGCCAGACAAAGGCCTCCTACGAGCAGTACTTC	CASSPRQTKASYEQYF	TRBV4-1	TRBJ2-7	-	-
TGTGCCAGCAGTGAAGATCCCGGTGGCCCTGAAGCTTTCTTT	CASSEDPGGPEAFF	TRBV6-1	TRBJ1-1	-	-
TGTGCCAGCAGCGTAGCCAGACAGAGGGATTCCTATGGCTACACCTTC	CASSVARQRDSYGYTF	TRBV9	TRBJ1-2	-	-
TGTGCCAGCAGCTTAGCGTCGGGGAACACCGGGGAGCTGTTTTTT	CASSLASGNTGELFF	TRBV7-9	TRBJ2-2	-	-
TGTGCCAGCAGTGAGCGGGACCTCAACTACGAGCAGTACTTC	CASSERDLNYEQYF	TRBV6-1	TRBJ2-7	-	-
TGTGCTAGTGGTTTGCTCTCCGGACCGATTAACTATGGCTACACCTTC	CASGLLSGPINYGYTF	TRBV12-5	TRBJ1-2	-	-
TGTGCCAGCAGTCCCTTGACAGGTTTAACCTACGAGCAGTACTTC	CASSPLTGLTYEQYF	TRBV27	TRBJ2-7	-	-
TGTGCCAGCAGCCAGGCAGGGTCTATCGGGGAGCAGTACTTC	CASSQAGSIGEQYF	TRBV3-1/TRBV3-2	TRBJ2-7	-	-
TGCGCCAGCAGCGTCCTAGCGGGGGGGCGAGGGGCCTACAATGAGCAGTTCTTC	CASSVLAGGRGAYNEQFF	TRBV5-1	TRBJ2-1	TRBD2	-
TGTGCCAGTAGTGACCCCGGGGGCCCTTTCTATGGCTACACCTTC	CASSDPGGPFYGYTF	TRBV19	TRBJ1-2	-	-
TGTGCCAGCAGCCCAGGGACAGTTGAAGCTTTCTTT	CASSPGTVEAFF	TRBV5-4	TRBJ1-1	TRBD1	-
TGTGCCAGCAGCCCCATGGAGGGGAGCACCGGGGAGCTGTTTTTT	CASSPMEGSTGELFF	TRBV9	TRBJ2-2	-	-
TGCGCCAGCAGCTGGGCCGCCTCGCGCACAGATACGCAGTATTTT	CASSWAASRTDTQYF	TRBV5-1	TRBJ2-3	-	-
TGCGCCAGCAGCCAAGCCCTAGCGGGGGATACGCAGTATTTT	CASSQALAGDTQYF	TRBV5-1	TRBJ2-3	TRBD2	-
TGTGCCAGCCCAAGGCAGCCAGCTTCAGAAAACTATGGCTACACCTTC	CASPRQPASENYGYTF	TRBV2	TRBJ1-2	-	-
TGTGCCAGTAGTAGCCGGGACAGGGGACGGGGCTACAATGAGCAGTTCTTC	CASSSRDRGRGYNEQFF	TRBV19	TRBJ2-1	TRBD1	-
TGTGCCAGCAGCCAATTTCTCGTTAGCGGGGGTTACAATGAGCAGTTCTTC	CASSQFLVSGGYNEQFF	TRBV14	TRBJ2-1	TRBD2	-
TGTGCTAGTGCCCAGTATTCCTACGAGCAGTACTTC	CASAQYSYEQYF	TRBV12-5	TRBJ2-7	-	-
TGTGCCAGCAGCGTACAGGGCTTCGAGCAGTACTTC	CASSVQGFEQYF	TRBV2	TRBJ2-7	-	-
TGTGCCAGCAGCCGAGAACAGGTGCAGTATTTT	CASSREQVQYF	TRBV3-1/TRBV3-2	TRBJ2-3	-	-
TGTGCCACCTCTCGACAGGGCACTGAAGCTTTCTTT	CATSRQGTEAFF	TRBV3-1/TRBV3-2	TRBJ1-1	TRBD1	-
TGTGCCAGCAGCTTAATCCTTGGGCTTTATAGCAATCAGCCCCAGCATTTT	CASSLILGLYSNQPQHF	TRBV7-8	TRBJ1-5	-	-
TGTGCCAGCAGCTCTGATATCGGGGGTCAGCCCCAGCATTTT	CASSSDIGGQPQHF	TRBV7-8	TRBJ1-5	-	-
TGTGCCAGCAGCTTTTACGGTAGCACAGATACGCAGTATTTT	CASSFYGSTDTQYF	TRBV7-8	TRBJ2-3	-	-
TGTGCCAGCAGCGCAGATCTCTTATCCTACGAGCAGTACTTC	CASSADLLSYEQYF	TRBV11-2	TRBJ2-7	-	-
TGTGCCAGCAGCCCGCTCGGGACCGCGAACACTGAAGCTTTCTTT	CASSPLGTANTEAFF	TRBV3-1/TRBV3-2	TRBJ1-1	-	-
TGTGCCAGTAGTAGTCCTCTAGGTGGAAATGAGCAGTTCTTC	CASSSPLGGNEQFF	TRBV19	TRBJ2-1	-	-
TGTGCCACCAGTGATTCCCGGGACAGGGGTAACTACGAGCAGTACTTC	CATSDSRDRGNYEQYF	TRBV24-1	TRBJ2-7	TRBD1	-
TGTGCCAGCAGCAAAGGCGACAGGGGCGTAAAGACCTACAATGAGCAGTTCTTC	CASSKGDRGVKTYNEQFF	TRBV21-1	TRBJ2-1	-	-
TGTGCCAGCAGCCAGAATGTTGGTTACACCTTC	CASSQNVGYTF	TRBV6-6	TRBJ1-2	-	-
TGCGCCAGCAGCGACCGGACTAGCGGTAACAATGAGCAGTTCTTC	CASSDRTSGNNEQFF	TRBV5-1	TRBJ2-1	TRBD2	once
TGTGCCAGCAGGCCGACAGGGTGGGGGACTTACGAGCAGTACTTC	CASRPTGWGTYEQYF	TRBV6-5	TRBJ2-7	-	-
TGTGCTAGTGGTACCCGAGGAAACACCATATATTTT	CASGTRGNTIYF	TRBV12-5	TRBJ1-3	-	-
TGTGCCAGCTCAATCCGTCTCCAAGAGACCCAGTACTTC	CASSIRLQETQYF	TRBV18	TRBJ2-5	-	-